This T cell receptor (beta chain) derives from a study of T cells after yellow fever vaccination. Whole-study context: The SMART-Seq v4 Ultra Low Input method served to prepare the low-cell-number fractions.

General study points: Contamination by abundant bulk-population clonotypes could be present in FACS-sorted repertoires. The appearance of a small share of clonotypes in both CD4 and CD8 compartments was observed.

This clonotype appeared many times. The antigen remains unidentified. It was through 5'RACE template switching that TCR cDNA was made, with a universal primer site and UMIs added. TCRdb recomputed calls from the 5' RACE reads with MiXCR, one row per CDR3 protein. Of about 230,000 distinct CDR3 sequences listed, approximately 6.8% were seen once; the top ten hold around 1.1%. Germline V lookup: CDR1 SGHTA, CDR2 FQGNSA. The CDR3 loop spans 11 amino acids. V was trimmed by 7 bases and J by 1 base, leaving 5 bases between them. This clonotype was sampled from a man aged 25 to 45 who received the YFV17D yellow fever vaccine. The source was CD4+ T cells sorted from PBMCs, collected on the day of the yellow fever booster vaccination. V is TRBV7-2 and J is TRBJ2-7, with D unresolved. For the CDR3, the DNA is TGTGCCAGCACCGGATCCTACGAGCAGTACTTC. This codes for CASTGSYEQYF.